This is a list of T cell receptor beta chains from one sample in a study of blood T cell repertoires in COVID-19. Profiling relied on immunoSEQ multiplex PCR, and the TCRdb table lists in-frame clones only, not all of them. The sample has 180,000 or so clones, nearly 80% seen once. The sequencing sample was made of PBMCs or T cells enriched from blood (not recorded which). These receptors were collected from a man in his 60s who had been exposed to COVID-19. Both conserved end residues are part of each CDR3. The D gene is left open where the match is weak. Only some rows state a clone size, as once, few, many or a class for expanded clones.

size: -
D: TRBD1
J: TRBJ1-6
V: TRBV30
CDR3: CAWSGRRGQGNSPLHF
DNA: TGTGCCTGGAGTGGTCGTCGGGGACAGGGTAATTCACCCCTCCACTTT

size: -
D: TRBD2
J: TRBJ2-7
V: TRBV29-1
CDR3: CSANGLAAYEQYF
DNA: TGCAGCGCAAATGGACTAGCGGCCTACGAGCAGTACTTC

size: -
D: -
J: TRBJ1-5
V: TRBV7-2
CDR3: CASSRSRVNQPQHF
DNA: TGTGCCAGCAGTCGATCCAGGGTGAATCAGCCCCAGCATTTT

size: few
D: -
J: TRBJ1-5
V: TRBV6-2/TRBV6-3
CDR3: CASSYSESNQPQHF
DNA: TGTGCCAGCAGTTACTCGGAGAGCAATCAGCCCCAGCATTTT

size: -
D: -
J: TRBJ2-7
V: TRBV5-5
CDR3: CASSGGGTYEQYF
DNA: TGTGCCAGCAGCGGAGGAGGTACCTACGAGCAGTACTTC

size: -
D: -
J: TRBJ1-2
V: TRBV28
CDR3: CASRLIPHSGRLSNYGYTF
DNA: TGTGCCAGCAGACTAATACCCCATTCAGGGCGGCTATCTAACTATGGCTACACCTTC

size: -
D: TRBD1
J: TRBJ1-1
V: TRBV28
CDR3: CASRGDRVTEAFF
DNA: TGTGCCAGCAGAGGGGACAGGGTCACTGAAGCTTTCTTT

size: -
D: -
J: TRBJ1-1
V: TRBV10-3
CDR3: CAISELGGNGEAFF
DNA: TGTGCCATCAGTGAATTGGGGGGAAATGGTGAAGCTTTCTTT

size: -
D: -
J: TRBJ1-5
V: TRBV5-1
CDR3: CASSLDGQPQHF
DNA: TGCGCCAGCAGCTTGGACGGGCAGCCCCAGCATTTT

size: -
D: TRBD2
J: TRBJ2-7
V: TRBV6-5
CDR3: CASGTSGNYEQYF
DNA: TGTGCCAGCGGGACTAGCGGGAACTACGAGCAGTACTTC

size: once
D: -
J: TRBJ2-7
V: TRBV29-1
CDR3: CSVEGLANEQYF
DNA: TGCAGCGTTGAAGGTCTAGCAAACGAGCAGTACTTC

size: -
D: -
J: TRBJ1-6
V: TRBV28
CDR3: CASRPAGMGSPLHF
DNA: TGTGCCAGCCGGCCGGCGGGGATGGGTTCACCCCTCCACTTT

size: -
D: TRBD1
J: TRBJ2-4
V: TRBV7-2
CDR3: CASSHSTGAGNIQYF
DNA: TGTGCCAGCAGCCACTCGACAGGGGCCGGAAACATTCAGTACTTC

size: few
D: -
J: TRBJ1-3
V: TRBV19
CDR3: CASSNLSGARSGNTIYF
DNA: TGTGCCAGTAGTAACTTGTCAGGGGCCCGGTCTGGAAACACCATATATTTT

size: once
D: TRBD1
J: TRBJ1-1
V: TRBV5-1
CDR3: CASSFQGAHNTEAFF
DNA: TGCGCCAGCAGCTTTCAGGGGGCGCACAACACTGAAGCTTTCTTT

size: -
D: -
J: TRBJ1-4
V: TRBV4-3
CDR3: CASSHRTVNEKLFF
DNA: TGCGCCAGCAGCCATCGGACAGTCAATGAAAAACTGTTTTTT

size: once
D: -
J: TRBJ2-2
V: TRBV6-2/TRBV6-3
CDR3: CASSPPRSGYTGELFF
DNA: TGTGCCAGCAGCCCCCCCCGAAGCGGATACACCGGGGAGCTGTTTTTT

size: once
D: -
J: TRBJ2-3
V: TRBV19
CDR3: CASSTQQAAGSDTQYF
DNA: TGTGCCAGTAGTACCCAACAGGCGGCGGGATCCGATACGCAGTATTTT

size: -
D: TRBD1
J: TRBJ1-2
V: TRBV7-6
CDR3: CASSSSRTGDYGYTF
DNA: TGTGCCAGCAGCTCCTCCCGGACAGGGGACTATGGCTACACCTTC

size: -
D: -
J: TRBJ1-1
V: TRBV7-2
CDR3: CASSLGGGSMTAFF
DNA: TGTGCCAGCAGCTTAGGGGGAGGTTCGATGACGGCTTTCTTT

size: -
D: -
J: TRBJ1-2
V: TRBV6-5
CDR3: CASLDSFYGYTF
DNA: TGTGCCTCCCTAGACAGCTTCTATGGCTACACCTTC

size: -
D: TRBD1
J: TRBJ1-2
V: TRBV7-3
CDR3: CASSSGQGYGYTF
DNA: TGTGCCAGCAGCTCTGGACAGGGCTATGGCTACACCTTC

size: -
D: TRBD2
J: TRBJ2-1
V: TRBV7-8
CDR3: CASSSLRLAGGGNEQFF
DNA: TGTGCCAGCAGCTCTCTAAGACTAGCGGGAGGGGGCAATGAGCAGTTCTTC

size: -
D: -
J: TRBJ1-2
V: TRBV4-2
CDR3: CASSPQTASGHGYTF
DNA: TGTGCCAGCAGCCCACAGACGGCAAGCGGCCATGGCTACACCTTC

size: -
D: -
J: TRBJ2-5
V: TRBV19
CDR3: CASSTNPPGYQETQYF
DNA: TGTGCCAGTAGTACTAACCCCCCCGGGTACCAAGAGACCCAGTACTTC

size: -
D: -
J: TRBJ2-7
V: TRBV3-1/TRBV3-2
CDR3: CASSAHRTAYEQYF
DNA: TGTGCCAGCAGCGCCCACAGGACAGCCTACGAGCAGTACTTC

size: -
D: -
J: TRBJ1-5
V: TRBV7-2
CDR3: CASSLNPTFPGVSNQPQHF
DNA: TGTGCCAGCAGCCTTAACCCCACTTTCCCGGGTGTGAGCAATCAGCCCCAGCATTTT

size: few
D: TRBD2
J: TRBJ2-2
V: TRBV27
CDR3: CASSGTIGGELFF
DNA: TGTGCCAGCAGCGGGACTATTGGCGGGGAGCTGTTTTTT

size: -
D: -
J: TRBJ1-2
V: TRBV5-3
CDR3: CARSLRGRPGYTF
DNA: TGTGCCAGAAGCTTGCGTGGCAGGCCGGGCTACACCTTC

size: -
D: -
J: TRBJ2-3
V: TRBV7-3
CDR3: CASSAGPDTQYF
DNA: TGTGCCAGCAGCGCAGGGCCAGATACGCAGTATTTT

size: -
D: TRBD1
J: TRBJ2-3
V: TRBV14
CDR3: CASSQTGTNLDTQYF
DNA: TGTGCCAGCAGCCAGACAGGGACCAACCTAGATACGCAGTATTTT

size: -
D: -
J: TRBJ2-5
V: TRBV28
CDR3: CASGPGETQYF
DNA: TGTGCCAGCGGTCCAGGGGAGACCCAGTACTTC

size: -
D: -
J: TRBJ1-3
V: TRBV28
CDR3: CASSLDLGRGANTIYF
DNA: TGTGCCAGCAGTTTGGACCTGGGACGGGGGGCAAACACCATATATTTT

size: -
D: TRBD1
J: TRBJ1-5
V: TRBV19
CDR3: CASSYLRQGGSNQPQHF
DNA: TGTGCCAGTAGTTACCTAAGACAGGGCGGGAGCAATCAGCCCCAGCATTTT

size: -
D: -
J: TRBJ2-7
V: TRBV11-2
CDR3: CASSPPGYEQYF
DNA: TGTGCCAGCAGCCCCCCCGGCTACGAGCAGTACTTC

size: -
D: TRBD1
J: TRBJ2-7
V: TRBV7-9
CDR3: CASSLSDKTGGYEQYF
DNA: TGTGCCAGCAGCTTAAGCGACAAGACAGGGGGCTACGAGCAGTACTTC

size: -
D: TRBD2
J: TRBJ2-1
V: TRBV18
CDR3: CASSPPRLADNEQFF
DNA: TGTGCCAGCTCACCACCTAGGCTAGCGGACAATGAGCAGTTCTTC

size: -
D: TRBD1
J: TRBJ2-2
V: TRBV11-3
CDR3: CASSSSGGFSGELFF
DNA: TGTGCCAGCAGCTCCTCAGGGGGCTTCAGCGGGGAGCTGTTTTTT

size: -
D: TRBD1
J: TRBJ1-1
V: TRBV18
CDR3: CASSPDPGGTEAFF
DNA: TGTGCCAGCTCACCTGACCCAGGGGGCACTGAAGCTTTCTTT

size: -
D: -
J: TRBJ1-5
V: TRBV3-1/TRBV3-2
CDR3: CASSPPGSNQPQHF
DNA: TGTGCCAGCAGCCCGCCGGGAAGCAATCAGCCCCAGCATTTT

size: -
D: -
J: TRBJ2-1
V: TRBV7-2
CDR3: CASSKGLPGDEQFF
DNA: TGTGCCAGCAGCAAGGGACTCCCTGGCGATGAGCAGTTCTTC

size: -
D: -
J: TRBJ1-1
V: TRBV27
CDR3: CASSFQGLFAEAFF
DNA: TGTGCCAGCAGCTTCCAGGGTTTGTTCGCTGAAGCTTTCTTT

size: once
D: -
J: TRBJ1-6
V: TRBV6-6
CDR3: CASRSGVASPLHF
DNA: TGTGCCAGCAGGAGCGGGGTTGCATCACCCCTCCACTTT

size: -
D: TRBD1
J: TRBJ2-7
V: TRBV29-1
CDR3: CSVGEAGTGGSYEQYF
DNA: TGCAGCGTTGGGGAGGCGGGGACAGGAGGCTCCTACGAGCAGTACTTC

size: -
D: TRBD1
J: TRBJ1-2
V: TRBV19
CDR3: CASETGVATANYGYTF
DNA: TGTGCCAGTGAAACAGGGGTTGCCACCGCCAACTATGGCTACACCTTC

size: -
D: TRBD1
J: TRBJ1-2
V: TRBV11-2
CDR3: CASSPGQNYGYTF
DNA: TGTGCCAGCAGCCCGGGACAGAACTATGGCTACACCTTC

size: -
D: -
J: TRBJ1-5
V: TRBV11-2
CDR3: CASSLEGGRDQPQHF
DNA: TGTGCCAGCAGCTTAGAGGGAGGCCGGGATCAGCCCCAGCATTTT

size: few
D: TRBD1
J: TRBJ2-1
V: TRBV13
CDR3: CASSFEQGAYNEQFF
DNA: TGTGCCAGCAGCTTTGAACAGGGGGCCTACAATGAGCAGTTCTTC

size: -
D: -
J: TRBJ2-7
V: TRBV2
CDR3: CASSDSLAYEQYF
DNA: TGTGCCAGCAGTGATTCCCTCGCCTACGAGCAGTACTTC